The 16 T cell receptor beta chains below all came from one sample that was sequenced in a study of T cells in Graves' hyperthyroidism and ophthalmopathy. Authors of the study amplified TCR beta CDR3 regions from RNA transcripts. The study used the HTBI primer set for a first-round RT-PCR of the TCR CDR3. TCRdb re-analysed the multiplex PCR reads in MiXCR, keeping a single row per CDR3 protein. This sample has about 600,000 distinct CDR3 sequences, with 14% found just once. The sequenced sample was blood. The receptors were gathered from a woman aged 18-29 years with Graves' ophthalmopathy.

This chain connects TRBV19 to TRBJ2-5; D gene unclear. The CDR3 runs to 13 residues. Trimming took off 1 base at V and 4 bases at J, with 7 bases between the two ends. The V gene's germline CDR1 is LNHDA and CDR2 SQIVND (reference sequence). The CDR3 protein is CASSIGVSETQYF. The CDR3 region has the DNA TGTGCCAGTAGTATAGGGGTCTCAGAGACCCAGTACTTC.

This clonotype was counted at least ten times. The V gene is TRBV24-1, the J gene TRBJ2-3, with D possibly matching TRBD1 (6 bases). The CDR3 runs to 18 residues. CDR1 KGHDR and CDR2 SFDVKD come from the germline V gene. V was shortened by 4 bases and J by 0 bases, with 19 bases between the two germline ends. The CDR3 here is CATSDPFGQRQSTDTQYF. The CDR3 DNA reads TGTGCCACCAGTGACCCCTTTGGACAGCGACAAAGCACAGATACGCAGTATTTT.

This clonotype was recorded a few times. The chain uses TRBV6-8 and TRBJ1-2, with TRBD1 as a possible D gene (5 bases). The CDR3 extends over 17 amino acids. V lost 0 bases, J lost 8 bases, and 22 bases lay in between. Germline values: CDR1 MNHGY, CDR2 SAAAGT. Here the CDR3 reads CASSYSIVPGGAFGYTF. DNA of the CDR3: TGTGCCAGCAGTTACTCGATCGTCCCTGGTGGGGCCTTCGGCTACACCTTC.

The chain joins TRBV2 to TRBJ1-2; 7 bases agree with TRBD1. The trim removed 2 bases at V and 12 bases at J, leaving 15 bases unmatched. There are 15 residues in the CDR3. The germline V gene has CDR1 SNHLY and CDR2 FYNNEI. The CDR3, as DNA: TGTGCCAGCAGTGAAAATAAAGTAGGGGGCCGTGGGGACACCTTC. Residues: CASSENKVGGRGDTF.

This clonotype appeared a few times. This chain joins TRBV15 and TRBJ1-2; D remains unclear. V was pared by 1 base and J by 4 bases, with 7 bases between. Germline assignment: CDR1 LNHNV and CDR2 YYDKDF (reference sequence). This CDR3 is 13 amino acids long. The chain's CDR3 is CATSRASTYGYTF. The CDR3, as DNA: TGTGCCACCAGCAGAGCGTCCACCTATGGCTACACCTTC.

This clonotype has just a few counts. V is TRBV5-1 and J is TRBJ2-5; 9 bases are shared with TRBD1. The CDR3 has 19 amino acids. Germline trimming cut 1 base from V and 1 base from J; bases unmatched to any gene: 14. Germline CDR1 is SGHRS and CDR2 is YFSETQ. The CDR3 loop reads CASSLFGTGPSPLQETQYF. The CDR3 DNA reads TGCGCCAGCAGCTTGTTTGGGACAGGGCCCAGTCCCCTCCAAGAGACCCAGTACTTC. The variable domain in full, with the rest retrieved from reference TRBV5-1 and TRBJ2-5, is KAGVTQTPRYLIKTRGQQVTLSCSPISGHRSVSWYQQTPGQGLQFLFEYFSETQRNKGNFPGRFSGRQFSNSRSEMNVSTLELGDSALYLCASSLFGTGPSPLQETQYFGPGTRLLVL.

This clonotype was seen many times. This chain joins TRBV9 and TRBJ2-1; the D gene is possibly TRBD2 (6 bases). The CDR3 consists of 15 residues. With 0 bases removed from V and 1 base from J, the gap between germline ends came to 8 bases. The germline V gene encodes CDR1 SGDLS and CDR2 YYNGEE. The chain's CDR3 is CASSVGAGSYNEQFF. CDR3 nucleotide sequence: TGTGCCAGCAGCGTAGGGGCGGGGTCCTACAATGAGCAGTTCTTC.

This clonotype came up many times. The V gene is TRBV27, the J gene TRBJ1-1, with D unresolved. CDR3 length: 15 residues. The germline V and J ends were trimmed by 8 bases and 6 bases, with 22 bases remaining between them. Germline CDR1 is MNHEY and CDR2 is SMNVEV (reference sequence). CDR3 nucleotide sequence: TGTGCCAGCCATCCCGCGACTCCGGCGACCGCTGAAGCTTTCTTT. As protein: CASHPATPATAEAFF.

The table lists this clonotype with many counts. This chain links TRBV7-2 with TRBJ1-2; weak D call: TRBD1 (5 bases). The CDR3 covers 16 residues. Germline-derived CDR1 and CDR2 are SGHTA and FQGNSA. V lost 0 bases and J 4 bases, leaving 15 bases between the germline ends. The CDR3, as DNA: TGTGCCAGCAGCTTAGCGGGGGGGGGAGGAGGCTATGGCTACACCTTC. It encodes CASSLAGGGGGYGYTF.

This clonotype has ten or more counts. The chain employs TRBV6-2 or TRBV6-3 and TRBJ1-1; D gene unclear. The germline CDR1 and CDR2 sequences are MNHEY and SVGEGT. The CDR3 is made up of 13 amino acids. The germline V and J ends were trimmed by 2 bases and 1 base, with 5 bases remaining between them. CDR3 sequence (DNA): TGTGCCAGCAGTTACGACGGGAACACTGAAGCTTTCTTT. Its protein is CASSYDGNTEAFF.

Many counts were recorded for this clonotype. The genes are TRBV12-3 or TRBV12-4 and TRBJ2-3; TRBD2 aligns across 7 bases. Germline trimming cut 1 base from V and 0 bases from J; bases unmatched to any gene: 4. This CDR3 has 16 amino acids. The CDR3 reads CASSLGSGPSTDTQYF. As DNA, the CDR3 is TGTGCCAGCAGTTTAGGTAGCGGGCCGAGCACAGATACGCAGTATTTT.

This clonotype was picked up many times. V usage is TRBV7-8 and J usage is TRBJ1-1; no clear D. Trimming left V 1 base short and J 0 bases short, with 6 bases between. This CDR3 comprises 14 residues. From germline, CDR1 is SGHVS and CDR2 FQNEAQ. CDR3 nucleotide sequence: TGTGCCAGCAGCTTAGGACACATGAACACTGAAGCTTTCTTT. It yields the protein CASSLGHMNTEAFF.

The chain has TRBV10-2 and TRBJ2-7; 10 bases align to TRBD2. V lost 7 bases to trimming and J lost 3 bases; unmatched junction nucleotides: 9. Germline CDR1 is WSHSY and CDR2 is SAAADI. This CDR3 comprises 15 residues. The CDR3, as DNA: TGCGCCAGCATCGATTTAGCGGGAGGTGGCTACGAGCAGTACTTC. Its protein is CASIDLAGGGYEQYF.

The table lists this clonotype with a few counts. The V gene is TRBV7-2, the J gene TRBJ2-1, with no clear D. The germline V gene has CDR1 SGHTA and CDR2 FQGNSA. Between the trimmed V and J ends, which lost 1 base and 7 bases, there was a span of 17 bases. This CDR3 region has 16 residues. The CDR3 loop is CASSLESRREHNEQFF. Here the CDR3 DNA reads TGTGCCAGCAGCTTAGAGTCCCGGAGAGAACATAATGAGCAGTTCTTC.

This clonotype was observed a few times. The gene calls are TRBV5-1 and TRBJ2-1; 7 bases line up with TRBD2. CDR3 length equals 17 residues. Trimming removed 1 base from V and 0 bases from J; junction bases left unmatched: 7. CDR1 is SGHRS and CDR2 is YFSETQ in the germline V gene. The CDR3 DNA follows: TGCGCCAGCAGCTTGTGGGGAGGGTCTTCCTCCTACAATGAGCAGTTCTTC. Amino acids: CASSLWGGSSSYNEQFF.

This clonotype has ten or more counts. The V and J genes are TRBV7-9 and TRBJ2-7; the D gene is possibly TRBD2 (5 bases). V shed 5 bases and J shed 3 bases, with 14 bases lying between them. CDR1 is SEHNR, CDR2 FQNEAQ, per germline (reference sequence). This CDR3 has 14 residues. The CDR3 nucleotides read TGTGCCAGCAGCCCTCCTAGCTATGTCTACGAGCAGTACTTC. This codes for CASSPPSYVYEQYF.